This entry lists 10 T cell receptor beta chains sequenced from one sample in a study of patients and donors after allogeneic stem cell transplantation. TCRdb re-called the RT-PCR reads through MiXCR, storing one row per CDR3 protein. The table records about 200,000 distinct CDR3 sequences, 38% of them present only once. The sequenced material came from blood, either unsorted or a sorted T cell fraction (not recorded which). The receptors come from a human donor who was either an allogeneic HSCT recipient or a stem cell or donor lymphocyte infusion donor (not recorded which). It is not recorded whose cells these are; they may come from a transplant donor.

V gene TRBV28 combines with J gene TRBJ2-7, with 7 positions matching TRBD2. Germline V gives CDR1 MDHEN, CDR2 SYDVKM. V was pared by 2 bases and J by 3 bases, with 7 bases of the junction left unmatched. The CDR3 consists of 15 residues. CDR3 residues: CASSLGGGLDYEQYF. The CDR3 DNA sequence: TGTGCCAGCAGTTTAGGGGGGGGATTAGACTACGAGCAGTACTTC.

This chain connects TRBV7-8 to TRBJ2-3; a possible D gene is TRBD1 (5 bases). The CDR3 length is 18 residues. V was trimmed by 1 base and J by 3 bases, leaving 20 bases between them. Germline CDR1 and CDR2: SGHVS and FQNEAQ. The DNA for the CDR3 is TGTGCCAGCAGCTTAGGGATCCTACTCAGGGTTTGGACAGATACGCAGTATTTT. This sequence encodes CASSLGILLRVWTDTQYF. Supplemented by reference TRBV7-8 and TRBJ2-3, the full variable domain reads GAGVSQSPRYKVAKRGQDVALRCDPISGHVSLFWYQQALGQGPEFLTYFQNEAQLDKSGLPSDRFFAERPEGSVSTLKIQRTQQEDSAVYLCASSLGILLRVWTDTQYFGPGTRLTVL.

The V and J genes are TRBV29-1 and TRBJ1-1, with 11 bases aligning to TRBD1. The CDR3 length is 13 residues. Per the germline V gene, CDR1 is SQVTM and CDR2 is ANQGSEA. J gave up 6 bases and V 7 bases, and 7 bases lay outside the gene matches. DNA of the CDR3: TGCAGCGAGTCGGGACAGGGGGGATCTGAAGCTTTCTTT. Amino acids: CSESGQGGSEAFF.

This chain connects TRBV12-3 or TRBV12-4 to TRBJ2-2; D assignment may be TRBD1 or TRBD2 (5 bases each). V gave up 4 bases and J gave up 5 bases, with 14 bases separating them. The CDR3 sequence is 15 residues long. The CDR3 DNA sequence: TGTGCCAGCAGTTCCTCCCTGGGGGAAACCGGGGAGCTGTTTTTT. It codes for CASSSSLGETGELFF.

This clonotype was found a few times. The genes are TRBV20-1 and TRBJ1-1; D gene ambiguous. This CDR3 has 14 amino acids. Germline V gene sequence: CDR1 DFQATT, CDR2 SNEGSKA (reference sequence). V was trimmed by 6 bases and J by 7 bases, leaving 21 bases between them. CDR3 bases: TGCAGTGCGCCTACCGGGGAGAACCGAATTGAAGCTTTCTTT. Residues: CSAPTGENRIEAFF.

As for this clonotype: Relative to the germline gene, one junction end is altered; a read error may explain this. The chain employs TRBV30 and TRBJ2-7, with D possibly called TRBD1 or TRBD2 (5 bases each). CDR3 length equals 13 residues. Germline V CDR1 and CDR2: GTSNPN, SVGIG (reference sequence). The CDR3 sequence is CAWSPGTSDEQYF. The CDR3 DNA reads as TGTGCCTGGAGTCCCGGGACCTCCGACGAGCAGTACTTC.

The chain recombines TRBV20-1 with TRBJ2-7; a possible D gene is TRBD2 (5 bases). Trimming stripped 0 bases from V and 3 bases from J, with 6 bases between. CDR3 length equals 12 residues. CDR1 is DFQATT, CDR2 SNEGSKA, per germline (reference sequence). CDR3 in amino acids: CSARDGSYEQYF. CDR3 nucleotide sequence: TGCAGTGCTAGAGATGGGAGCTACGAGCAGTACTTC.

The chain joins TRBV3-1 to TRBJ1-1; unclear D gene. In germline, CDR1 is LGHDT, CDR2 YNNKEL (reference sequence). V was clipped by 1 base and J by 7 bases, with 10 bases between them. The CDR3 totals 13 residues. The chain's CDR3 is CASSQGGFGEAFF. CDR3 sequence (DNA): TGTGCCAGCAGCCAAGGGGGTTTCGGTGAAGCTTTCTTT.

The J gene is TRBJ1-3, the V gene TRBV12-3 or TRBV12-4; TRBD1 agrees at 7 bases. The CDR3 covers 15 residues. J lost 3 bases, V lost 6 bases, and 8 bases had no gene match. The CDR3 nucleotides are TGTGCCAGCAGAAAAACAGGGGATCTTGGAAACACCATATATTTT. Its translation: CASRKTGDLGNTIYF.

The CDR3 sequence is CASSMDAMNTEAFF. The CDR3 nucleotides read TGCGCCAGCAGCATGGACGCAATGAACACTGAAGCTTTCTTT. The chain is built from TRBV5-1 and TRBJ1-1; D remains ambiguous. With 4 bases removed from V and 0 bases from J, the gap between germline ends came to 10 bases. CDR1 SGHRS and CDR2 YFSETQ come from the germline V gene. CDR3 length: 14 amino acids.